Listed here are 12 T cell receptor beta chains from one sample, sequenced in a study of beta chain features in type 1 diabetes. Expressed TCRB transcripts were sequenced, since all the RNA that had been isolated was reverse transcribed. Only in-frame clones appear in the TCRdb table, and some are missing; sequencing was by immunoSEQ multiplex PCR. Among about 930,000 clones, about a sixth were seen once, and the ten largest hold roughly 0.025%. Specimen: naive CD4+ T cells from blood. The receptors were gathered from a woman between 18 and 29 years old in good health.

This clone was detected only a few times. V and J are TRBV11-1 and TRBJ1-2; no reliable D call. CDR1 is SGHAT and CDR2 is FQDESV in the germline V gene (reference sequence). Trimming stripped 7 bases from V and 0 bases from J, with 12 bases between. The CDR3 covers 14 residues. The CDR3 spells CASTLDPSNYGYTF. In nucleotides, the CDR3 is TGTGCCAGCACCTTGGACCCCTCTAACTATGGCTACACCTTC.

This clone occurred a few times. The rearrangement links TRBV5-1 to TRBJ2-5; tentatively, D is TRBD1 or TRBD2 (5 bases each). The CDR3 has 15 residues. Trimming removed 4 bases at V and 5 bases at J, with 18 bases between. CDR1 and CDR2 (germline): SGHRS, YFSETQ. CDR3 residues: CASSGGASPGETQYF. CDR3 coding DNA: TGCGCCAGCAGCGGGGGAGCCTCTCCGGGGGAGACCCAGTACTTC.

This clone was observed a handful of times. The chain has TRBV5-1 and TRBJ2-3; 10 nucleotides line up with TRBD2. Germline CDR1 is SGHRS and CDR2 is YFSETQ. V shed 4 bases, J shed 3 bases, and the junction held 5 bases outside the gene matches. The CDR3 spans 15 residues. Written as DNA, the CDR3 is TGCGCCAGCAGCGCCGGGACTAGCGAAACAGATACGCAGTATTTT. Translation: CASSAGTSETDTQYF.

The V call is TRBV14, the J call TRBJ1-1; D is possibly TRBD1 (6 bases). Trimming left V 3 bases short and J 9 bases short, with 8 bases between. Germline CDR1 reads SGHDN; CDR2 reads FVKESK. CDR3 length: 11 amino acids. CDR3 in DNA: TGTGCCAGCAGCCATGGACAGAAAGCTTTCTTT. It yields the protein CASSHGQKAFF.

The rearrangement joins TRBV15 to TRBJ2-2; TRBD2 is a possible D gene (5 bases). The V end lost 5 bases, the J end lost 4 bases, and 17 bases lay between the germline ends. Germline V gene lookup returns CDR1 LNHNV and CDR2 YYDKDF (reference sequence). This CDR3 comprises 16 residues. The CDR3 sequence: CATSPKLTGFTGELFF. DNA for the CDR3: TGTGCCACCAGCCCAAAGTTAACGGGGTTCACCGGGGAGCTGTTTTTT.

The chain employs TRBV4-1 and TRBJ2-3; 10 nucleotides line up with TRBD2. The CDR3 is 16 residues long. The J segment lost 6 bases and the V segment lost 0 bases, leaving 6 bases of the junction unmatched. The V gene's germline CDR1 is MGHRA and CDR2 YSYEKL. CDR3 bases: TGCGCCAGCAGCCAAGACTCTAGCGGGAGTATGGATACGCAGTATTTT. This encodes CASSQDSSGSMDTQYF.

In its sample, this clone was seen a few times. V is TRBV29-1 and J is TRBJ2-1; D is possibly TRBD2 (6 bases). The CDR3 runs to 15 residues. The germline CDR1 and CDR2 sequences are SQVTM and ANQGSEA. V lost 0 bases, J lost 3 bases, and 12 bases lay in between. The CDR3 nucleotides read TGCAGCGTTGAAGATTGGGGACTCGACTACAATGAGCAGTTCTTC. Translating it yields CSVEDWGLDYNEQFF.

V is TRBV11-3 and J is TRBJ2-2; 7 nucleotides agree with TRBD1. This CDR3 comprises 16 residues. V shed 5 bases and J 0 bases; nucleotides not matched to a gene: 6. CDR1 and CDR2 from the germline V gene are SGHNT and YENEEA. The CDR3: CASSPDRFANTGELFF. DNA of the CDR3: TGTGCCAGCAGCCCGGACAGGTTCGCGAACACCGGGGAGCTGTTTTTT.

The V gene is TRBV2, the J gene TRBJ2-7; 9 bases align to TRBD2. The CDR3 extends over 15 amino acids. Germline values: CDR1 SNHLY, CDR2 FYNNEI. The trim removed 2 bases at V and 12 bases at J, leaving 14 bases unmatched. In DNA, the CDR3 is TGTGCCAGCAGTGAAACTAGCGGGCAACAACAAAGGGGGTACTTC. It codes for CASSETSGQQQRGYF.

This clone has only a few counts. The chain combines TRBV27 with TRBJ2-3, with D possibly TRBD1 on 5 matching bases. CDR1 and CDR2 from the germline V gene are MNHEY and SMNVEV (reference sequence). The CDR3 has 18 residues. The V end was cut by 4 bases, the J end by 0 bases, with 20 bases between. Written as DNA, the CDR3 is TGTGCCAGCAGTTGCTATGGTCCCCTAGGGGCTAGCACAGATACGCAGTATTTT. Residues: CASSCYGPLGASTDTQYF.

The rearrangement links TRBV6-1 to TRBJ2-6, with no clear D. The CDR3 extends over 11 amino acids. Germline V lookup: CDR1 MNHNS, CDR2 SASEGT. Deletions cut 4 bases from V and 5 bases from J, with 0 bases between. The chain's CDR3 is CASSGANVLTF. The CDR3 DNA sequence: TGTGCCAGCAGTGGGGCCAACGTCCTGACTTTC.

The CDR3 here is CASSHRVREQYF. CDR3 DNA: TGCGCCAGCAGTCACAGGGTCAGGGAGCAGTACTTC. The chain uses TRBV23-1 and TRBJ2-7; TRBD1 might be the D (5 bases). TRBV23-1 is an ORF for which the function is uncertain. The V and J ends lost 3 bases and 7 bases respectively, with 10 bases between them. The CDR3 loop spans 12 amino acids.